This TCR beta chain was observed in a study of OX40 agonist ivuxolimab in advanced cancers. Overall study context: Given to patients was ivuxolimab, an agonistic anti-OX40 (CD134) antibody. Averaging roughly 60 years in age, with a range of roughly 20 to 90, the cohort was about 85% male.

Germline CDR1 is LNHDA and CDR2 is SQIVND (reference sequence). The CDR3 covers 18 residues. V trimming: 5 bases; J trimming: 9 bases; junction bases outside the gene matches: 22. Peripheral blood came from all dose cohorts at three timepoints. This clone has a single count. Sequenced by immunoSEQ multiplex PCR; TCRdb stores in-frame clones only, minus some. Of about 77,000 clones listed, 81% are singletons. The clonotype originates from an adult with an advanced solid tumor such as melanoma, head and neck, liver or kidney cancer. The source was CD4+ or CD8+ T cells sorted from blood, collected in a trial of the OX40 agonist ivuxolimab. The chain has TRBV19 and TRBJ2-7, with TRBD1 matching 10 bases. The CDR3 DNA follows: TGTGCCAGTAGTCCCCGGACAGGGGGGAGCCCGACGACCCTCGGGCAGTACTTC. Protein product: CASSPRTGGSPTTLGQYF.